A single sample is the source of the 31 T cell receptor beta chains below, sequenced in a study of control samples from healthy donors and cancer patients. TCRdb's copy holds only in-frame clones and misses some; the assay was immunoSEQ multiplex PCR. The sample holds about 120,000 clones; 85% to 95% are singletons and the top ten take roughly 2.7%. Sequences were obtained from blood. The receptors were gathered from a young man in good health.

This clone was seen once. The gene calls are TRBV12-5 and TRBJ1-5, with a tentative D call TRBD1 (5 bases). This CDR3 has 16 residues. V was clipped by 1 base and J by 3 bases, with 13 bases between them. Germline values: CDR1 LGHNT, CDR2 FRNRAP. CDR3 residues: CASGLALSGTNQPQHF. In nucleotides, the CDR3 is TGTGCTAGTGGTTTGGCCCTCTCAGGGACCAATCAGCCCCAGCATTTT.

The rearrangement uses TRBV18 and TRBJ1-6; no clear D gene. Germline V gene data show CDR1 as KGHSH and CDR2 as LQKENI. Trimming took off 1 base at V and 0 bases at J, with 7 bases between the two ends. The CDR3 is 16 residues long. DNA for the CDR3: TGTGCCAGCTCACCACGACCTCGCTCCTATAATTCACCCCTCCACTTT. As protein: CASSPRPRSYNSPLHF.

This CDR3 is CASSLVLGQYENGYTF. The CDR3 DNA is TGTGCCAGCAGCCTGGTTCTCGGACAGTACGAAAATGGCTACACCTTC. The genes are TRBV5-6 and TRBJ1-2, with a tentative D call TRBD1 (6 bases). The germline V gene encodes CDR1 SGHDT and CDR2 YYEEEE. CDR3 size: 16 residues. V gave up 4 bases and J gave up 6 bases, with 22 bases separating them.

This clone was counted only a few times. This sequence joins TRBV25-1 and TRBJ2-7, with TRBD1 matching 12 bases. CDR3 length equals 14 residues. With V trimmed by 4 bases and J by 4 bases, 2 bases remained unmatched. CDR1 and CDR2 from the germline V gene are MGHDK and SYGVNS. The CDR3 bases are TGTGCCAGCAGTGGGGACAGGGGGCAGTACGAGCAGTACTTC. Residues: CASSGDRGQYEQYF.

Comments on this clone: Other DNA sequences in the same sample also yield this CDR3. The gene calls are TRBV5-4 and TRBJ2-6; D tentatively reads TRBD1 or TRBD2 (5 bases each). V was trimmed by 0 bases and J by 3 bases, leaving 7 bases between them. The CDR3 length is 15 residues. Germline lookup yields CDR1 SGHNT and CDR2 YYREEE (reference sequence). The CDR3 sequence is CASSLGGVGANVLTF. The DNA for the CDR3 is TGTGCCAGCAGCTTGGGAGGGGTTGGGGCCAACGTCCTGACTTTC. Supplemented by reference TRBV5-4 and TRBJ2-6, the full variable domain reads ETGVTQSPTHLIKTRGQQVTLRCSSQSGHNTVSWYQQALGQGPQFIFQYYREEENGRGNFPPRFSGLQFPNYSSELNVNALELDDSALYLCASSLGGVGANVLTFGAGSRLTVL.

The chain uses TRBV30 and TRBJ1-1; no clear D gene. The ends were cut back, 0 bases at V and 6 bases at J, with 11 bases in the middle. CDR1 and CDR2 from the germline V gene are GTSNPN and SVGIG (reference sequence). This CDR3 contains 13 residues. CDR3 coding DNA: TGTGCCTGGAGTGTCATGGCGGGGTCTGAAGCTTTCTTT. This gives the protein CAWSVMAGSEAFF.

This chain connects TRBV27 to TRBJ2-5; D possibly corresponds to TRBD2 (6 bases). This CDR3 has 15 residues. V was pared by 4 bases and J by 0 bases, with 12 bases between. Germline V gene sequence: CDR1 MNHEY, CDR2 SMNVEV (reference sequence). The chain's CDR3 is CASSYSLANQETQYF. Here the CDR3 DNA reads TGTGCCAGCAGTTACTCTCTAGCGAACCAAGAGACCCAGTACTTC.

The chain combines TRBV11-2 with TRBJ2-3, with 8 bases matching TRBD1. V gave up 5 bases and J gave up 6 bases; unmatched junction bases: 10. Germline V gene data show CDR1 as SGHAT and CDR2 as FQNNGV. This CDR3 contains 15 residues. In DNA form, the CDR3 reads TGTGCCAGCAGCCTAATGCAGGGGGCGAGGGATACGCAGTATTTT. Protein product: CASSLMQGARDTQYF. The full variable domain, with the rest looked up from reference TRBV11-2 and TRBJ2-3, is EAGVAQSPRYKIIEKRQSVAFWCNPISGHATLYWYQQILGQGPKLLIQFQNNGVVDDSQLPKDRFSAERLKGVDSTLKIQPAKLEDSAVYLCASSLMQGARDTQYFGPGTRLTVL.

This sequence joins TRBV7-9 and TRBJ1-1; D is possibly TRBD1 (6 bases). The CDR3 contains 14 residues. Germline lookup yields CDR1 SEHNR and CDR2 FQNEAQ (reference sequence). Trimming shortened V by 7 bases and J by 3 bases, and 15 bases separated the two germline ends. The CDR3 loop is CASTPTGFHTEAFF. For the CDR3, the DNA is TGTGCCAGCACCCCTACAGGGTTCCACACTGAAGCTTTCTTT.

V is TRBV3-1 (or the pseudogene TRBV3-2) and J is TRBJ1-1; unclear D gene. The CDR3 is 11 amino acids. With 3 bases removed from V and 8 bases from J, the gap between germline ends came to 7 bases. Germline values: CDR1 LGHDT, CDR2 YNNKEL (reference sequence). DNA for the CDR3: TGTGCCAGCAGCCACCCGGGGGAAGCTTTCTTT. This encodes CASSHPGEAFF.

This rearrangement joins TRBV19 to TRBJ1-4; D is uncertain. The CDR3 length is 15 residues. Germline CDR1 reads LNHDA; CDR2 reads SQIVND (reference sequence). Trimming took off 3 bases at V and 3 bases at J, with 11 bases between the two ends. For the CDR3, the DNA is TGTGCCAGTAGTATTTTCGTTACAGCTAATGAAAAACTGTTTTTT. Translation gives CASSIFVTANEKLFF.

In the case of this clone: Other nucleotide sequences from this sample produce the same CDR3. The J gene is TRBJ2-7, the V gene TRBV5-4; D possibly matches TRBD1 or TRBD2 (5 bases each). CDR3 length: 12 amino acids. CDR1 and CDR2 (germline): SGHNT, YYREEE (reference sequence). Trimming took off 0 bases at V and 4 bases at J, with 5 bases between the two ends. CDR3 sequence (DNA): TGTGCCAGCAGCTTGGGGGGGTACGAGCAGTACGTC. As protein: CASSLGGYEQYV.

The chain uses TRBV5-1 and TRBJ2-7; 7 bases are shared with TRBD1. The CDR3 is made up of 13 amino acids. Trimming removed 4 bases from V and 6 bases from J; junction bases left unmatched: 7. The V gene's germline CDR1 is SGHRS and CDR2 YFSETQ. DNA of the CDR3: TGCGCCAGCAGCGGGGTAGGGGGCGGCGAGCAGTACGTC. Its protein product is CASSGVGGGEQYV.

This chain uses TRBV7-9 with TRBJ2-7; TRBD1 might be the D (6 bases). The CDR3 covers 14 residues. The V gene's germline CDR1 is SEHNR and CDR2 FQNEAQ (reference sequence). Trimming pared 4 bases from V and 1 base from J, leaving 11 bases between. The CDR3 DNA follows: TGTGCCAGCAGCTATTGGACAGTATCCTACGAGCAGTACTTC. This gives the protein CASSYWTVSYEQYF.

The chain uses TRBV6-2 or TRBV6-3 and TRBJ1-1; no clear D. In germline, CDR1 is MNHEY, CDR2 SVGEGT. The CDR3 length is 12 residues. V was pared by 1 base and J by 4 bases, with 4 bases between. DNA for the CDR3: TGTGCCAGCAGTTACTGGGGCACTGAAGCTTTCTTT. Encoded protein: CASSYWGTEAFF.

The rearrangement links TRBV9 to TRBJ1-5; 7 positions agree with TRBD1. The J segment lost 4 bases and the V segment lost 4 bases, leaving 8 bases of the junction unmatched. The CDR3 extends over 15 amino acids. CDR1 SGDLS and CDR2 YYNGEE come from the germline V gene. CDR3 amino acids: CASSSSGGRNQPQHF. CDR3 coding DNA: TGTGCCAGCAGCTCCTCAGGGGGAAGGAATCAGCCCCAGCATTTT.

The count of this clone is one. This chain uses TRBV6-6 with TRBJ2-7; D remains ambiguous. Germline values: CDR1 MNHNY, CDR2 SVGAGI (reference sequence). This CDR3 region has 12 residues. V lost 6 bases, J lost 4 bases, and 10 bases lay in between. The DNA of the CDR3 is TGTGCCAGCAGCTCGGTTTTGTACGAGCAGTACTTC. This codes for CASSSVLYEQYF.

The V gene is TRBV28, the J gene TRBJ2-2, with a tentative D call TRBD1 (6 bases). The germline V gene encodes CDR1 MDHEN and CDR2 SYDVKM. V was pared by 6 bases and J by 0 bases, with 8 bases between. CDR3 length equals 14 residues. The CDR3 DNA reads as TGTGCCAGCAGGACAGGTTCGAACACCGGGGAGCTGTTTTTT. This codes for CASRTGSNTGELFF. Drawing the rest from reference TRBV28 and TRBJ2-2, the complete variable domain is DVKVTQSSRYLVKRTGEKVFLECVQDMDHENMFWYRQDPGLGLRLIYFSYDVKMKEKGDIPEGYSVSREKKERFSLILESASTNQTSMYLCASRTGSNTGELFFGEGSRLTVL.

The V gene is TRBV9, the J gene TRBJ1-3, with D possibly TRBD1 on 6 matching bases. CDR1 and CDR2 (germline): SGDLS, YYNGEE. V lost 4 bases to trimming and J lost 4 bases, with 18 bases between them. The CDR3 sequence is 16 residues long. CDR3 coding DNA: TGTGCCAGCAGCACCCAAGCGGACAGCTACGGAAACACCATATATTTT. It encodes CASSTQADSYGNTIYF.

The chain couples TRBV9 to TRBJ2-2; 10 positions agree with TRBD1. The CDR3 extends over 17 amino acids. Germline V gene sequence: CDR1 SGDLS, CDR2 YYNGEE. V lost 0 bases, J lost 6 bases, and 8 bases stayed unmatched. The CDR3 here is CASSVGGTGVTAGELFF. CDR3 in DNA: TGTGCCAGCAGCGTAGGTGGGACAGGGGTAACGGCCGGGGAGCTGTTTTTT.

This sequence joins TRBV5-1 and TRBJ2-1, with a tentative D call TRBD2 (5 bases). The V end lost 0 bases, the J end lost 10 bases, and 14 bases lay between the germline ends. Germline CDR1 SGHRS, CDR2 YFSETQ. The CDR3 runs to 14 residues. The CDR3 reads CASSLGLAVTEQFF. The CDR3 nucleotides are TGCGCCAGCAGCTTGGGGCTAGCTGTCACGGAGCAGTTCTTC.

This sequence joins TRBV7-6 and TRBJ2-7; 10 bases agree with TRBD2. Germline lookup yields CDR1 SGHVS and CDR2 FNYEAQ. The CDR3 length is 16 residues. Trimming cost V 6 bases and J 1 base; bases outside gene matches: 9. For the CDR3, the DNA is TGTGCCAGCAGTTCGATAGCGGGGGGCAGTTCCTACGAGCAGTACTTC. Translation: CASSSIAGGSSYEQYF.

This clone is a singleton in its sample. The chain is built from TRBV4-2 and TRBJ2-3; the match to TRBD2 covers 10 bases. The germline CDR1 and CDR2 sequences are LGHNA and YNFKEQ. The J segment lost 4 bases and the V segment lost 2 bases, leaving 6 bases of the junction unmatched. CDR3 length: 16 residues. This CDR3 reads CASSQLAGEAPDTQYF. CDR3 sequence (DNA): TGTGCCAGCAGCCAACTAGCGGGGGAAGCCCCAGATACGCAGTATTTT.

V and J are TRBV25-1 and TRBJ1-1; unclear D gene. CDR1 is MGHDK and CDR2 is SYGVNS in the germline V gene. This CDR3 region has 15 residues. Trimming cost V 4 bases and J 1 base, with 13 bases left between them. Written as DNA, the CDR3 is TGTGCCAGCAGTGGGACCTTGGGTTGGAACACTGAAGCTTTCTTT. It translates to CASSGTLGWNTEAFF.

In regard to this clone: Other DNA sequences in this sample translate to the same CDR3. The V call is TRBV4-1, the J call TRBJ2-7, with 9 positions matching TRBD2. The J segment lost 0 bases and the V segment lost 1 base, leaving 7 bases of the junction unmatched. The CDR3 length is 17 residues. Germline V lookup: CDR1 MGHRA, CDR2 YSYEKL. The CDR3 DNA reads as TGCGCCAGCAGCCAAGCAAGGGGCGGGGGGGGCTCCTACGAGCAGTACTTC. This sequence encodes CASSQARGGGGSYEQYF.

The chain employs TRBV5-5 and TRBJ1-2, with D perhaps TRBD1 (5 bases). The V and J ends lost 3 bases and 4 bases respectively, with 13 bases between them. Germline CDR1 reads SGHKS; CDR2 reads YYEKEE (reference sequence). The CDR3 is made up of 14 amino acids. CDR3 region: CASSSLGTSYGYTF. In DNA, the CDR3 is TGTGCCAGCAGCTCACTAGGGACCTCCTATGGCTACACCTTC.

V usage is TRBV7-9 and J usage is TRBJ2-2; TRBD2 matches at 14 bases. CDR1 is SEHNR, CDR2 FQNEAQ, per germline (reference sequence). This CDR3 has 16 residues. V trimming: 6 bases; J trimming: 6 bases; junction bases outside the gene matches: 6. The CDR3 spells CASSPGLAGVSGELFF. CDR3 in DNA: TGTGCCAGCAGTCCGGGACTAGCGGGGGTCTCCGGGGAGCTGTTTTTT.

V gene TRBV2 combines with J gene TRBJ2-7; TRBD1 aligns across 7 bases. The CDR3 spans 14 residues. Germline CDR1 SNHLY, CDR2 FYNNEI. V lost 7 bases to trimming and J lost 1 base; unmatched junction nucleotides: 7. The CDR3 sequence is CASTRQGTSYEQYF. The CDR3 bases are TGTGCCAGCACCAGACAGGGAACGTCCTACGAGCAGTACTTC.

The chain couples TRBV7-9 to TRBJ2-6; D not resolved. Germline-derived CDR1 and CDR2 are SEHNR and FQNEAQ (reference sequence). V lost 11 bases and J lost 4, with 12 bases in between. The CDR3 extends over 13 amino acids. The CDR3 nucleotides are TGTGCCGGAGAGGCGTTCGGGGCCAACGTCCTGACTTTC. Its translation is CAGEAFGANVLTF.

The gene calls are TRBV11-2 and TRBJ1-2; a weak D match, TRBD1 (5 bases). This CDR3 is 15 amino acids long. Per germline, CDR1 SGHAT and CDR2 FQNNGV. V gave up 5 bases and J gave up 6 bases, with 19 bases separating them. The CDR3 spells CASSPRVQGGDGYTF. Written as DNA, the CDR3 is TGTGCCAGCAGCCCCCGAGTCCAGGGTGGGGATGGCTACACCTTC.

The rearrangement uses TRBV6-4 and TRBJ2-2; the match to TRBD1 covers 7 bases. CDR3 length: 13 residues. Germline V gene data show CDR1 as MRHNA and CDR2 as SNTAGT. V was clipped by 9 bases and J by 5 bases; unmatched bases: 6. CDR3 protein: CASRGQKTGELFF. CDR3 DNA: TGTGCCAGTCGGGGACAGAAGACCGGGGAGCTGTTTTTT.